Sequencing of this T cell receptor beta chain was carried out in a study of T-cell reconstitution after alpha-beta-depleted transplantation in children. This clonotype was detected a few times. The CDR3 is made up of 20 amino acids. V lost 6 bases, J lost 0 bases, and 19 bases stayed unmatched. Unique molecular identifiers featured in how the TCRbeta library was prepared. Via MiXCR, TCRdb re-called the PCR reads, giving one row per CDR3 protein. The sample yields around 400,000 distinct CDR3 sequences, roughly a tenth seen once. The chain couples TRBV12-3 or TRBV12-4 to TRBJ1-1; 10 nucleotides line up with TRBD1. The sequence was obtained from a human donor who donated a stem cell graft to a child with acute myeloid leukemia. Material: PBMCs from the stem cell graft donor, obtained from the stem cell graft. CDR3 sequence reads: CASSLSPRGGQGTMNTEAFF. CDR3 nucleotides: TGTGCCAGCAGCCTTAGCCCGCGGGGGGGACAGGGGACCATGAACACTGAAGCTTTCTTT.